The 5 T cell receptor beta chains below all came from one sample that was sequenced in a study of T cells in Graves' hyperthyroidism and ophthalmopathy. Regions amplified from RNA transcripts were the TCR beta CDR3 regions. In the first-round RT-PCR of the TCR CDR3, the HTBI primer set was used. Via MiXCR, TCRdb re-called the multiplex PCR reads, giving one row per CDR3 protein. Of around 180,000 distinct CDR3 sequences detected, about 15% appear once; the ten largest clones hold roughly 30%. The sequencing sample was made of blood. The receptors stem from a woman aged 50 to 65 with Graves' hyperthyroidism.

This clonotype was counted at least ten times. The rearrangement uses TRBV20-1 and TRBJ1-5; unclear D gene. V was trimmed by 0 bases and J by 9 bases, leaving 9 bases between them. The CDR3 is made up of 12 amino acids. Looked up from germline, CDR1 is DFQATT and CDR2 is SNEGSKA (reference sequence). CDR3 nucleotide sequence: TGCAGTGCTAGAGATCATGGTCGGCCCCAGCATTTT. Residues: CSARDHGRPQHF.

This clonotype was counted at least ten times. The chain is built from TRBV5-1 and TRBJ2-3; D remains ambiguous. The CDR3 consists of 13 residues. In germline, CDR1 is SGHRS, CDR2 YFSETQ. V was clipped by 1 base and J by 7 bases, with 10 bases between them. In nucleotides, the CDR3 is TGCGCCAGCAGCTTGCAGGTGTTGAATACGCAGTATTTT. Translating it yields CASSLQVLNTQYF.

This clonotype was counted ten times or more. The chain employs TRBV5-1 and TRBJ2-2; 9 nucleotides match TRBD1. The V and J ends lost 3 bases and 5 bases, in that order; junction bases with no gene match: 2. The length of the CDR3 is 14 residues. CDR1 and CDR2 (germline): SGHRS, YFSETQ. The CDR3 coding sequence is TGCGCCAGCAGCTCGGACAGGGGTACCGGGGAGCTGTTTTTT. It specifies CASSSDRGTGELFF. Supplemented by reference TRBV5-1 and TRBJ2-2, the full variable domain reads KAGVTQTPRYLIKTRGQQVTLSCSPISGHRSVSWYQQTPGQGLQFLFEYFSETQRNKGNFPGRFSGRQFSNSRSEMNVSTLELGDSALYLCASSSDRGTGELFFGEGSRLTVL.

The chain couples TRBV9 to TRBJ1-1; TRBD1 is a possible D gene (6 bases). This CDR3 contains 16 residues. Trimming removed 0 bases from V and 4 bases from J, with 16 bases in between. Germline V gives CDR1 SGDLS, CDR2 YYNGEE. CDR3 in DNA: TGTGCCAGCAGCGTAGGAGGGGGGGTCACCTTCACTGAAGCTTTCTTT. This sequence encodes CASSVGGGVTFTEAFF.

This clonotype was detected only a few times. V is TRBV9 and J is TRBJ1-3, with TRBD1 identical over 7 bases. The V segment lost 1 base and the J segment 3 bases; nucleotides outside the gene matches: 7. This CDR3 spans 16 amino acids. Germline CDR1 SGDLS, CDR2 YYNGEE. The CDR3 DNA sequence: TGTGCCAGCAGCGTACGGACAGGAGAGTTTGGAAACACCATATATTTT. Its protein is CASSVRTGEFGNTIYF.